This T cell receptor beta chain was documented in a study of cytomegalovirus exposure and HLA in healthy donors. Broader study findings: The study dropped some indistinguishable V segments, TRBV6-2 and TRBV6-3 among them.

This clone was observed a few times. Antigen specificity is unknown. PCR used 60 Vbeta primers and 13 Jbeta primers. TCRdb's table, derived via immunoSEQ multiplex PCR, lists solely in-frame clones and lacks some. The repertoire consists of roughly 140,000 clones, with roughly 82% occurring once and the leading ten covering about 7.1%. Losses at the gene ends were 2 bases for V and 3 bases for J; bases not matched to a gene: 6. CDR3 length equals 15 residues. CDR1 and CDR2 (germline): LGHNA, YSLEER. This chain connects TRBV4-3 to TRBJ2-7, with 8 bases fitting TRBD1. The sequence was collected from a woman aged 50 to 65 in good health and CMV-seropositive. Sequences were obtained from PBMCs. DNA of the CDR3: TGCGCCAGCAGCCAAACGACAGGGGCGATCTACGAGCAGTACTTC. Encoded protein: CASSQTTGAIYEQYF.